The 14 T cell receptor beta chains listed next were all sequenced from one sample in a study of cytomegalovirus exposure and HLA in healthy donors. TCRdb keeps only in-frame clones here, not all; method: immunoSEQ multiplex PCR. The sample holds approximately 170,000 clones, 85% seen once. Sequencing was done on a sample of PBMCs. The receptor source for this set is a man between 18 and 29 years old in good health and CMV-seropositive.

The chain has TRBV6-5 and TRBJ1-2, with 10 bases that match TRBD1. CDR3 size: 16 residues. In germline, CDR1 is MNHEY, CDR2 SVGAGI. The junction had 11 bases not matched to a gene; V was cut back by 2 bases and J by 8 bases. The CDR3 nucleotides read TGTGCCAGCAGTTACGACACTACCGGGACAGGGGTCGGCTACACCTTC. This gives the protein CASSYDTTGTGVGYTF.

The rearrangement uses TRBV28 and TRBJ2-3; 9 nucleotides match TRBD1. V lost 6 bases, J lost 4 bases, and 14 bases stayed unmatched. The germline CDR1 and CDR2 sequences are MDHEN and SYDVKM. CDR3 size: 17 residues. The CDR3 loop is CASSERQGVRLADTQYF. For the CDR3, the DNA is TGTGCCAGCAGCGAACGACAGGGGGTAAGGTTGGCAGATACGCAGTATTTT.

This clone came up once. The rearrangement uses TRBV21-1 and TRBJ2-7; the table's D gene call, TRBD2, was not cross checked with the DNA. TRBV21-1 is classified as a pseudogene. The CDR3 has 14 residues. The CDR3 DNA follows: TGTGCCAGCAGCAGGGCGGGAGGGATCTACGAGCAGTACTTC. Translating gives CASSRAGGIYEQYF.

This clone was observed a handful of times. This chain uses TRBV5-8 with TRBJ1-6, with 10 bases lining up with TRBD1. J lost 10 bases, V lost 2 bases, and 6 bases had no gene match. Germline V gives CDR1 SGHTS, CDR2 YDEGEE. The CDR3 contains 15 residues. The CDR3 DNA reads TGTGCCAGCAGCTTTACGGGACAGGGGAGATCACCCCTCCACTTT. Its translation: CASSFTGQGRSPLHF.

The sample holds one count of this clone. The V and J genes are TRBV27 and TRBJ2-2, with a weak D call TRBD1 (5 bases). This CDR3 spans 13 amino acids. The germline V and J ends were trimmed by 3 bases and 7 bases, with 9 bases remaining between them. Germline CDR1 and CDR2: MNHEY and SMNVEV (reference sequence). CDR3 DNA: TGTGCCAGCAGTTTGGGGCCTCTCGGGGAGCTGTTTTTT. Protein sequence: CASSLGPLGELFF.

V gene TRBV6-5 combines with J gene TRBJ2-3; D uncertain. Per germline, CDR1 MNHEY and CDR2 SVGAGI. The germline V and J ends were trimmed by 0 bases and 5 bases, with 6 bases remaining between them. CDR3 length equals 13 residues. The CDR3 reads CASSYSAEDTQYF. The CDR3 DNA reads TGTGCCAGCAGTTACTCCGCGGAAGATACGCAGTATTTT.

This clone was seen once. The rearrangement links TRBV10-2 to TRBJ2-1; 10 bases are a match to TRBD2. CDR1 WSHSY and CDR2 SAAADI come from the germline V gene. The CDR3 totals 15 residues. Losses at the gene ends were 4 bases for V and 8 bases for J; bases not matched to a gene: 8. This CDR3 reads CASSVPSGGSYEQFF. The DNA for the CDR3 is TGCGCCAGCAGTGTTCCTAGCGGGGGTTCCTATGAGCAGTTCTTC.

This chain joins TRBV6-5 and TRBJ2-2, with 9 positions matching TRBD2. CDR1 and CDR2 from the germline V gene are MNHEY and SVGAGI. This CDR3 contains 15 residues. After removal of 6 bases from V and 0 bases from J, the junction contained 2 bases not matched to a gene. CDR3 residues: CASRRLAANTGELFF. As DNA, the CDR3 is TGTGCCAGCAGGCGACTAGCGGCGAACACCGGGGAGCTGTTTTTT.

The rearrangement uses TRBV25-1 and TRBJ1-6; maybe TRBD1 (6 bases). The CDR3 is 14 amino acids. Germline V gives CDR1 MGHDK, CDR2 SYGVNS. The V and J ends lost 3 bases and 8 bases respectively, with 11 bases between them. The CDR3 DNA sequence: TGTGCCAGCAGTGACCCAGGGGAGTATTCACCCCTCCACTTT. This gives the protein CASSDPGEYSPLHF.

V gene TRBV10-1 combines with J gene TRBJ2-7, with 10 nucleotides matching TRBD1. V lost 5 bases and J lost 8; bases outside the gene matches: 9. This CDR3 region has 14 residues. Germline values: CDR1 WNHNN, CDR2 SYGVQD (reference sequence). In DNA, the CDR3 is TGCGCCAGCAGTTCCGGGACAGGGGCCCCGAAGCAGTACTTC. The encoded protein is CASSSGTGAPKQYF.

Here the CDR3 DNA reads TGTGCCAGCAGCACATTACAGTACTCTGGGGCCAACGTCCTGACTTTC. This gives the protein CASSTLQYSGANVLTF. This chain joins TRBV27 and TRBJ2-6, with D unresolved. The germline V and J ends were trimmed by 6 bases and 0 bases, with 12 bases remaining between them. The germline CDR1 and CDR2 sequences are MNHEY and SMNVEV (reference sequence). This CDR3 region has 16 residues.

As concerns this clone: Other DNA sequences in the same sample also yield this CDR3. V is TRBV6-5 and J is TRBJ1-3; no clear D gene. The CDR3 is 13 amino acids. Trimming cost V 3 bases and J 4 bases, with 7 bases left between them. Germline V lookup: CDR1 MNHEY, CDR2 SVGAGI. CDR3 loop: CASSYTSGNTIYF. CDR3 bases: TGTGCCAGCAGTTATACATCCGGAAACACCATATATTTT.

CDR3 region: CASSQRDSSYEQYF. CDR3 sequence (DNA): TGTGCCAGCAGCCAACGGGACAGCTCCTACGAGCAGTACTTC. V usage is TRBV6-5 and J usage is TRBJ2-7; TRBD1 agrees at 7 bases. The germline V gene encodes CDR1 MNHEY and CDR2 SVGAGI. This CDR3 has 14 residues. V trimming: 6 bases; J trimming: 0 bases; junction bases outside the gene matches: 5.

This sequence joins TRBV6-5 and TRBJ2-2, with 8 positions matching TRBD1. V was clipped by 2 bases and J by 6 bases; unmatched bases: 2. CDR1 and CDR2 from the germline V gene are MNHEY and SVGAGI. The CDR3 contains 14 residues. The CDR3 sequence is CASSYTTGAGELFF. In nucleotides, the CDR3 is TGTGCCAGCAGTTACACGACAGGGGCCGGGGAGCTGTTTTTT.